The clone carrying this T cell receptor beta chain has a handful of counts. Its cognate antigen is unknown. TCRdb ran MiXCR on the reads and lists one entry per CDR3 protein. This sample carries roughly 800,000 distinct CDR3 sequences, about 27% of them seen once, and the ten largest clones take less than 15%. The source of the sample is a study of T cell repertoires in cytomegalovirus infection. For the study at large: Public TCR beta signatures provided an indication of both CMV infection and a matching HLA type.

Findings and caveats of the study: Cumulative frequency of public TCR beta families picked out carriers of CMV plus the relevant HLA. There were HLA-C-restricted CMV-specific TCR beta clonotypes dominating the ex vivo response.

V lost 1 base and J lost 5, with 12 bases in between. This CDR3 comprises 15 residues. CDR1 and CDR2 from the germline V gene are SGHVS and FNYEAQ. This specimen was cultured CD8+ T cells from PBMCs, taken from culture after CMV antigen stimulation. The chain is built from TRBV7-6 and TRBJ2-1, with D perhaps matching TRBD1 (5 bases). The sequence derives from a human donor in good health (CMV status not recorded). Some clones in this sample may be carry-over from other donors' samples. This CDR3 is CASSLVGQKDNEQFF. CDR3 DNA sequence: TGTGCCAGCAGCTTAGTCGGACAAAAAGACAATGAGCAGTTCTTC.